What follows are 9 T cell receptor beta chains derived from one specimen sequenced in a study of vaccination and CD4 T cells after COVID-19. Treatment of the sample: approximately nine-day PBMC culture with coronavirus spike peptide pools or control peptides (ViraFEST assay). For these receptors, no antigen is known. Cultured CD4+ T cells had their DNA profiled by the Oncomine TCR Beta short-read assay. TCRdb ran MiXCR on the PCR reads and lists one entry per CDR3 protein. The sample gives fewer than 15,000 distinct CDR3 sequences, 48% of which show up once; 11% to 15% is in the top ten. The sequencing input was CD4+ T cells from blood, cultured in vitro. These receptors all stem from a human donor who had recovered from COVID-19.

The J gene is TRBJ2-2, the V gene TRBV2; D assignment may be TRBD1 or TRBD2 (5 bases each). Germline loops: CDR1 SNHLY, CDR2 FYNNEI. The CDR3 consists of 15 residues. V lost 6 bases and J lost 0, with 11 bases in between. CDR3 in amino acids: CASSMGRSNTGELFF. CDR3 coding DNA: TGTGCCAGCAGCATGGGACGATCGAACACCGGGGAGCTGTTTTTT.

In this sample, this clonotype turned up a few times. This sequence joins TRBV7-2 and TRBJ2-7, with 7 positions matching TRBD2. Germline V gene lookup returns CDR1 SGHTA and CDR2 FQGNSA. Unmatched junction bases numbered 11, after V lost 0 bases and J lost 0 bases. The length of the CDR3 is 18 residues. The CDR3 bases are TGTGCCAGCAGCTTAGCCGGACTAGAGAAGTTCAGCTCCTACGAGCAGTACTTC. Translating it yields CASSLAGLEKFSSYEQYF.

The V gene is TRBV20-1, the J gene TRBJ1-5; 11 nucleotides agree with TRBD1. The CDR3 has 14 residues. Per the germline V gene, CDR1 is DFQATT and CDR2 is SNEGSKA (reference sequence). The CDR3, as DNA: TGCAGCGCCAGGGACAGGGGGTTGAGTCAGCCCCAGCATTTT. It yields the protein CSARDRGLSQPQHF.

This clonotype was seen a few times. CDR3 in amino acids: CASRNEGEMNTEAFF. The CDR3 nucleotides are TGTGCCAGCAGGAACGAGGGGGAAATGAACACTGAAGCTTTCTTT. This chain connects TRBV6-1 to TRBJ1-1, with D possibly TRBD1 on 6 matching bases. V was shortened by 6 bases and J by 0 bases, with 14 bases between the two germline ends. This CDR3 has 15 amino acids. Germline V CDR1 and CDR2: MNHNS, SASEGT.

The CDR3 DNA is TGCAGTGCTAGACCCGGGAACACTGAAGCTTTCTTT. It is translated as CSARPGNTEAFF. This chain joins TRBV20-1 and TRBJ1-1; D remains ambiguous. Germline V gene lookup returns CDR1 DFQATT and CDR2 SNEGSKA (reference sequence). Deletions cut 2 bases from V and 1 base from J, with 5 bases between. CDR3 size: 12 residues.

The table lists this clonotype with a count of one. DNA for the CDR3: TGTGCCAGCAGCTTAACAACAGATCACGAGCAGTACTTC. Protein: CASSLTTDHEQYF. This chain links TRBV7-3 with TRBJ2-7, with D unclear. Germline V lookup: CDR1 SGHTA, CDR2 FQGTGA. There are 13 residues in the CDR3. V lost 0 bases and J lost 5, with 8 bases in between.

CDR3: CASSLPGMGDTQYF. For the CDR3, the DNA is TGCGCCAGCAGCTTGCCAGGAATGGGAGATACGCAGTATTTT. The gene calls are TRBV5-1 and TRBJ2-3; D not resolved. Germline CDR1 is SGHRS and CDR2 is YFSETQ. Trimming left V 1 base short and J 5 bases short, with 11 bases between. The length of the CDR3 is 14 residues.

This clonotype is classed as medium-sized. V gene TRBV7-9 combines with J gene TRBJ2-1; TRBD1 aligns across 7 bases. Germline V lookup: CDR1 SEHNR, CDR2 FQNEAQ (reference sequence). With V trimmed by 5 bases and J by 9 bases, 19 bases remained unmatched. The CDR3 spans 17 residues. CDR3 loop: CASSPAARGLFFGEQFF. The CDR3 region has the DNA TGTGCCAGCAGCCCCGCCGCGAGGGGGCTTTTCTTCGGTGAGCAGTTCTTC.

The CDR3 protein is CAISEDYEQYF. CDR3 DNA sequence: TGTGCCATCAGCGAAGACTACGAGCAGTACTTC. The gene calls are TRBV10-3 and TRBJ2-7; D uncertain. The CDR3 is 11 amino acids. Germline lookup yields CDR1 ENHRY and CDR2 SYGVKD. Between the trimmed V and J ends, which lost 6 bases and 3 bases, there was a span of 6 bases.